The 22 T cell receptor beta chains below all came from one sample that was sequenced in a study of beta chain features in type 1 diabetes. TCRB transcripts that were expressed got sequenced, as all of the isolated RNA had been reverse transcribed. TCRdb keeps only in-frame clones here, not all; method: immunoSEQ multiplex PCR. The table records hundreds of thousands of clones, around 8% of them present only once. Sequenced material: central memory CD4+ T cells from blood. The source of these receptors is a woman under 30 in good health.

The V and J genes are TRBV19 and TRBJ2-5; D is possibly TRBD2 (6 bases). Germline assignment: CDR1 LNHDA and CDR2 SQIVND (reference sequence). The V gene lost 7 bases and the J gene lost 7 bases, with 13 bases spanning the gap. The CDR3 covers 12 residues. The chain's CDR3 is CASKGGGSTQYF. The CDR3 nucleotides read TGTGCCAGTAAGGGCGGAGGGTCGACCCAGTACTTC. Full variable domain (remainder filled in from reference TRBV19 and TRBJ2-5): DGGITQSPKYLFRKEGQNVTLSCEQNLNHDAMYWYRQDPGQGLRLIYYSQIVNDFQKGDIAEGYSVSREKKESFPLTVTSAQKNPTAFYLCASKGGGSTQYFGPGTRLLVL.

This clone was seen more than once but under ten times. The same CDR3 can be traced to other DNA sequences in this sample. The chain is built from TRBV5-1 and TRBJ2-3, with 10 bases identical to TRBD2. The germline V gene has CDR1 SGHRS and CDR2 YFSETQ. V lost 0 bases to trimming and J lost 1 base; unmatched junction nucleotides: 2. The CDR3 runs to 16 residues. The CDR3 DNA is TGCGCCAGCAGCTTGGGGCTAGCGGGAGGCACAGATACGCAGTATTTT. Translating gives CASSLGLAGGTDTQYF.

The J gene is TRBJ2-7, the V gene TRBV10-3; D tentatively fits TRBD1 or TRBD2 (6 bases each). The CDR3 is made up of 15 amino acids. Looked up from germline, CDR1 is ENHRY and CDR2 is SYGVKD. With 10 bases removed from V and 2 bases from J, the gap between germline ends came to 21 bases. CDR3 sequence: CASTARGASAYEQYF. The DNA for the CDR3 is TGTGCCAGCACCGCAAGGGGGGCGTCGGCCTACGAGCAGTACTTC.

This clone was counted only a few times. The genes are TRBV7-4 and TRBJ2-7; D is undetermined. Trimming cost V 4 bases and J 3 bases, with 19 bases left between them. The germline V gene has CDR1 SGHVT and CDR2 SQSDAQ. The CDR3 has 16 amino acids. The CDR3 bases are TGTGCCAGCAGCTCCTATGTCCGAGCCCAGTACTACGAGCAGTACTTC. Amino acid sequence: CASSSYVRAQYYEQYF.

This clone has ten or more counts. CDR3 DNA: TGTGCCACCAGCAGACAGGGTGCAGATACGCAGTATTTT. Protein product: CATSRQGADTQYF. The rearrangement links TRBV15 to TRBJ2-3, with TRBD1 as a possible D gene (5 bases). CDR1 and CDR2 from the germline V gene are LNHNV and YYDKDF (reference sequence). The V and J ends lost 2 bases and 4 bases respectively, with 7 bases between them. The CDR3 spans 13 residues.

The chain recombines TRBV9 with TRBJ2-7; 9 nucleotides agree with TRBD2. Losses at the gene ends were 2 bases for V and 2 bases for J; bases not matched to a gene: 5. The CDR3 is made up of 15 amino acids. Germline CDR1 SGDLS, CDR2 YYNGEE. The CDR3 DNA sequence: TGTGCCAGCAGCGTTAGCGGGAGTCAGGCCTACGAGCAGTACTTC. It codes for CASSVSGSQAYEQYF.

The V gene is TRBV5-4, the J gene TRBJ1-2, with D unresolved. Looked up from germline, CDR1 is SGHNT and CDR2 is YYREEE (reference sequence). The CDR3 runs 12 residues. V lost 0 bases and J lost 8, with 8 bases in between. DNA for the CDR3: TGTGCCAGCAGCTTGGGGGAATACGGCTACACCTTC. Translating gives CASSLGEYGYTF.

The chain employs TRBV10-3 and TRBJ1-2; TRBD1 matches 9 bases. J gave up 7 bases and V 3 bases, and 6 bases lay outside the gene matches. Germline CDR1 reads ENHRY; CDR2 reads SYGVKD. The CDR3 contains 14 residues. CDR3 loop: CAISDRGQGAGYTF. The CDR3 bases are TGTGCCATCAGTGACCGGGGACAGGGCGCTGGCTACACCTTC.

The chain combines TRBV5-1 with TRBJ2-1; 8 bases agree with TRBD2. The CDR3 totals 17 residues. Losses at the gene ends were 0 bases for V and 2 bases for J; bases not matched to a gene: 7. Germline values: CDR1 SGHRS, CDR2 YFSETQ. CDR3 sequence reads: CASSLAFLAGTYNEQFF. CDR3 bases: TGCGCCAGCAGCTTGGCCTTTCTAGCGGGTACCTACAATGAGCAGTTCTTC. Full variable domain (rest looked up from reference TRBV5-1 and TRBJ2-1): KAGVTQTPRYLIKTRGQQVTLSCSPISGHRSVSWYQQTPGQGLQFLFEYFSETQRNKGNFPGRFSGRQFSNSRSEMNVSTLELGDSALYLCASSLAFLAGTYNEQFFGPGTRLTVL.

Ten or more counts support this clone. The rearrangement links TRBV21-1 to TRBJ1-1; the tabulated D call, TRBD1, remains unverified against the DNA. TRBV21-1 is flagged as a pseudogene. The CDR3 loop spans 14 amino acids. The CDR3 loop reads CASSRRQGDTEAFF. The CDR3 bases are TGTGCCAGCAGCAGGAGACAGGGTGACACTGAAGCTTTCTTT.

V and J are TRBV28 and TRBJ2-7; 11 bases line up with TRBD2. V trimming: 7 bases; J trimming: 2 bases; junction bases outside the gene matches: 7. The V gene's germline CDR1 is MDHEN and CDR2 SYDVKM. There are 15 residues in the CDR3. The CDR3 bases are TGTGCCAGCACCGCTGGGACTAGCGGACCCTACGAGCAGTACTTC. It is translated as CASTAGTSGPYEQYF. Full variable domain (outside the CDR3, taken from reference TRBV28 and TRBJ2-7): DVKVTQSSRYLVKRTGEKVFLECVQDMDHENMFWYRQDPGLGLRLIYFSYDVKMKEKGDIPEGYSVSREKKERFSLILESASTNQTSMYLCASTAGTSGPYEQYFGPGTRLTVT.

The rearrangement links TRBV5-4 to TRBJ1-1, with D hard to call. CDR1 is SGHNT and CDR2 is YYREEE in the germline V gene (reference sequence). Between the trimmed V and J ends, which lost 4 bases and 4 bases, there was a span of 14 bases. CDR3 length equals 14 residues. CDR3 sequence: CASSDQERSTEAFF. DNA of the CDR3: TGTGCCAGCAGCGACCAGGAACGGAGCACTGAAGCTTTCTTT. The full variable domain, in which reference TRBV5-4 and TRBJ1-1 provide the parts outside the CDR3, is ETGVTQSPTHLIKTRGQQVTLRCSSQSGHNTVSWYQQALGQGPQFIFQYYREEENGRGNFPPRFSGLQFPNYSSELNVNALELDDSALYLCASSDQERSTEAFFGQGTRLTVV.

This chain uses TRBV28 with TRBJ2-1; D may correspond to TRBD1 or TRBD2 (5 bases each). The CDR3 has 15 residues. Trimming stripped 8 bases from V and 0 bases from J, with 14 bases between. Germline-derived CDR1 and CDR2 are MDHEN and SYDVKM. CDR3 nucleotides: TGTGCCAGCGTTAGAGGGGAAAGCTCCTACAATGAGCAGTTCTTC. This encodes CASVRGESSYNEQFF. The full variable domain, completed using reference TRBV28 and TRBJ2-1, is DVKVTQSSRYLVKRTGEKVFLECVQDMDHENMFWYRQDPGLGLRLIYFSYDVKMKEKGDIPEGYSVSREKKERFSLILESASTNQTSMYLCASVRGESSYNEQFFGPGTRLTVL.

The sample holds many counts of this clone. Different DNA sequences within this sample yield the same CDR3. The chain joins TRBV5-6 to TRBJ2-6; D unclear. CDR1 SGHDT and CDR2 YYEEEE come from the germline V gene. The CDR3 length is 14 residues. Trimming took 1 base from V and 1 from J, leaving 3 bases between them. CDR3 region: CASSLRSGANVLTF. CDR3 bases: TGTGCCAGCAGCTTGCGTTCTGGGGCCAACGTCCTGACTTTC.

The table lists this clone with a few counts. This chain links TRBV20-1 with TRBJ2-3, with D possibly matching TRBD1 (5 bases). Trimming shortened V by 4 bases and J by 6 bases, and 8 bases separated the two germline ends. There are 11 residues in the CDR3. Germline values: CDR1 DFQATT, CDR2 SNEGSKA (reference sequence). CDR3 residues: CSATGFDTQYF. CDR3 DNA: TGCAGTGCTACAGGGTTTGATACGCAGTATTTT.

This clone was detected only a few times. The rearrangement links TRBV4-2 to TRBJ2-6; D ambiguous. The CDR3 is 16 amino acids. CDR1 and CDR2 from the germline V gene are LGHNA and YNFKEQ. The V end lost 1 base, the J end lost 0 bases, and 7 bases lay between the germline ends. The CDR3, as DNA: TGTGCCAGCAGCCAAGGAAGACCCTCTGGGGCCAACGTCCTGACTTTC. Protein sequence: CASSQGRPSGANVLTF.

The chain is built from TRBV4-1 and TRBJ1-1, with D uncertain. The CDR3 runs 14 residues. CDR1 MGHRA and CDR2 YSYEKL come from the germline V gene. Trimming left V 4 bases short and J 2 bases short, with 11 bases between. The CDR3 nucleotides are TGCGCCAGCAGCCTGGCGGGAGGTAACACTGAAGCTTTCTTT. Translating it yields CASSLAGGNTEAFF.

This clone occurred a few times. The rearrangement uses TRBV18 and TRBJ2-1; 8 nucleotides line up with TRBD2. The CDR3 runs 18 residues. Germline trimming cut 3 bases from V and 0 bases from J; bases unmatched to any gene: 10. Germline V CDR1 and CDR2: KGHSH, LQKENI. Written as DNA, the CDR3 is TGTGCCAGCTCACCTCCCGGTGGCGGGAGGAGCTCCTACAATGAGCAGTTCTTC. This encodes CASSPPGGGRSSYNEQFF. The whole variable domain, filled in from reference TRBV18 and TRBJ2-1, reads NAGVMQNPRHLVRRRGQEARLRCSPMKGHSHVYWYRQLPEEGLKFMVYLQKENIIDESGMPKERFSAEFPKEGPSILRIQQVVRGDSAAYFCASSPPGGGRSSYNEQFFGPGTRLTVL.

About this clone itself: The junction departs from the called germline gene at one end, perhaps through a read error. The J gene is TRBJ2-3, the V gene TRBV5-1, with D possibly TRBD2 on 6 matching bases. The CDR3 runs 15 residues. The germline CDR1 and CDR2 sequences are SGHRS and YFSETQ. DNA of the CDR3: TGCGCCAGCAGCCCGGATGGGCTTTTGACTAGAGCCCCTGTTTTT. Translating gives CASSPDGLLTRAPVF.

The V gene is TRBV7-3, the J gene TRBJ1-2; possibly TRBD1 for D (6 bases). There are 15 residues in the CDR3. CDR1 is SGHTA, CDR2 FQGTGA, per germline. With 1 base removed from V and 4 bases from J, the gap between germline ends came to 13 bases. CDR3 nucleotide sequence: TGTGCCAGCAGCTTAAAACCAGGGGAGCCCTATGGCTACACCTTC. It is translated as CASSLKPGEPYGYTF.

This clone was detected only a few times. Other nucleotide sequences in the sample specify the same CDR3. The chain recombines TRBV28 with TRBJ2-5, with unresolved D. CDR3 size: 12 residues. V was trimmed by 3 bases and J by 2 bases, leaving 4 bases between them. Looked up from germline, CDR1 is MDHEN and CDR2 is SYDVKM. The DNA for the CDR3 is TGTGCCAGCAGTTTGTCACAAGAGACCCAGTACTTC. Amino acid sequence: CASSLSQETQYF. The full variable domain, in which reference TRBV28 and TRBJ2-5 provide the parts outside the CDR3, is DVKVTQSSRYLVKRTGEKVFLECVQDMDHENMFWYRQDPGLGLRLIYFSYDVKMKEKGDIPEGYSVSREKKERFSLILESASTNQTSMYLCASSLSQETQYFGPGTRLLVL.

This chain connects TRBV7-9 to TRBJ2-5; D gene ambiguous. V lost 5 bases to trimming and J lost 5 bases, with 15 bases between them. The CDR3 runs to 14 residues. CDR1 and CDR2 from the germline V gene are SEHNR and FQNEAQ (reference sequence). In DNA, the CDR3 is TGTGCCAGCAGCCCCTCGTCCCCACCCGAGACCCAGTACTTC. It specifies CASSPSSPPETQYF.